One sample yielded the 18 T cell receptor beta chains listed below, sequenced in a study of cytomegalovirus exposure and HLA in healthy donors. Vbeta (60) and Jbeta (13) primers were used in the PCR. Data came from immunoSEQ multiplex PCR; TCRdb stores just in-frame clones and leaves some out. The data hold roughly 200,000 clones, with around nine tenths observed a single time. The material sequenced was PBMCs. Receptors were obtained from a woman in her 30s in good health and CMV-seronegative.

The CDR3 region is CASSLEGQKETQYF. Written as DNA, the CDR3 is TGCGCCAGCAGCTTGGAGGGACAAAAAGAGACCCAGTACTTC. The chain joins TRBV5-1 to TRBJ2-5; a possible D gene is TRBD1 (6 bases). The CDR3 has 14 residues. V was shortened by 0 bases and J by 3 bases, with 9 bases between the two germline ends. The germline V gene encodes CDR1 SGHRS and CDR2 YFSETQ.

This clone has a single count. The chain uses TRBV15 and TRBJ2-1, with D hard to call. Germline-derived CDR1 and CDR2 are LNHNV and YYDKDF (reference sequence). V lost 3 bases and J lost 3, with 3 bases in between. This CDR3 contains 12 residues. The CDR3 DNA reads TGTGCCACCAGCAGTCACTACAATGAGCAGTTCTTC. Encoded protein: CATSSHYNEQFF.

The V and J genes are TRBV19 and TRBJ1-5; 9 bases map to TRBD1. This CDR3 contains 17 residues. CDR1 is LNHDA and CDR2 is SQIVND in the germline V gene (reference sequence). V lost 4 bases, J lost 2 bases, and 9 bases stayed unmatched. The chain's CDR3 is CASSKHRGQRGNQPQHF. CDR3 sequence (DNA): TGTGCCAGTAGTAAGCACAGGGGGCAGCGTGGCAATCAGCCCCAGCATTTT.

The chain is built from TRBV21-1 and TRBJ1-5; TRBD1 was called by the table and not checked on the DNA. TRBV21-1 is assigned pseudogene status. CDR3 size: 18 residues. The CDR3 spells CASSKGQGAYNVNQPQHF. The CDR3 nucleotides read TGTGCCAGCAGCAAAGGGCAGGGTGCCTACAATGTTAATCAGCCCCAGCATTTT.

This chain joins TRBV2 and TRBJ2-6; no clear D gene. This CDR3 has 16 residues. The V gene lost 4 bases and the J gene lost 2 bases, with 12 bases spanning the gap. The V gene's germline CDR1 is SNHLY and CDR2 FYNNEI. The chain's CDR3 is CASSVRVWAGANVLTF. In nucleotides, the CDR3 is TGTGCCAGCAGTGTCCGGGTGTGGGCTGGGGCCAACGTCCTGACTTTC.

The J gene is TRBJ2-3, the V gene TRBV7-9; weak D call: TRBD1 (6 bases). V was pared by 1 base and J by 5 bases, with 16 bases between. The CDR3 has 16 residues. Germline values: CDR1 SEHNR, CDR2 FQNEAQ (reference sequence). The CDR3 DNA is TGTGCCAGCAGCTTAGAGGAGTTGGGGGCGAGAGATACGCAGTATTTT. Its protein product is CASSLEELGARDTQYF.

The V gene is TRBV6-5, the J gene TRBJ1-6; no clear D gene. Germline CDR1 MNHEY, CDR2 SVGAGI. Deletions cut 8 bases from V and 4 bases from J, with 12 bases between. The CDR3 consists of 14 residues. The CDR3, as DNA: TGTGCCAGCCGGCGGGCAGCTTATAATTCACCCCTCCACTTT. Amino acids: CASRRAAYNSPLHF.

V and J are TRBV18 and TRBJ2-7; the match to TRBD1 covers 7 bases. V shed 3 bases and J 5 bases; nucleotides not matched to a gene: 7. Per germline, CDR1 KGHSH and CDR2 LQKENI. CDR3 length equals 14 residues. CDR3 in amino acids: CASSPPRDRDEQYF. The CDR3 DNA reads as TGTGCCAGCTCACCCCCACGGGACAGAGACGAGCAGTACTTC.

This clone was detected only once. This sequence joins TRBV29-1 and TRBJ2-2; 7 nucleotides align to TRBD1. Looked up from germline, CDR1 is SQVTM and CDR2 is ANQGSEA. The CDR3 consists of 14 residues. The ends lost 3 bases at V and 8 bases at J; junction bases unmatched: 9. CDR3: CSVEDRLSTGELFF. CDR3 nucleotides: TGCAGCGTTGAGGACAGGCTATCAACGGGGGAGCTGTTTTTT.

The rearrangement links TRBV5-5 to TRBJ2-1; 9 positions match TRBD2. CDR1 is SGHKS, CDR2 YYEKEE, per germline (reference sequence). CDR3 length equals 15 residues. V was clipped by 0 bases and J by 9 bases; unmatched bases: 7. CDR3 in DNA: TGTGCCAGCAGCTTGGCACCTAGCGGGATAGGTGAGCAGTTCTTC. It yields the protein CASSLAPSGIGEQFF.

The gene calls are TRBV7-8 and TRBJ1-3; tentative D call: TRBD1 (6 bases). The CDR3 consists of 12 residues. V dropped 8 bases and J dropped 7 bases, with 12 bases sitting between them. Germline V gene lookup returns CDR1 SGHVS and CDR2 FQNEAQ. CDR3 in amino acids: CASVTTGNTIYF. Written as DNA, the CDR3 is TGTGCCAGCGTAACTACAGGGAACACCATATATTTT. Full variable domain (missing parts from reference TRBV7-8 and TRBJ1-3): GAGVSQSPRYKVAKRGQDVALRCDPISGHVSLFWYQQALGQGPEFLTYFQNEAQLDKSGLPSDRFFAERPEGSVSTLKIQRTQQEDSAVYLCASVTTGNTIYFGEGSWLTVV.

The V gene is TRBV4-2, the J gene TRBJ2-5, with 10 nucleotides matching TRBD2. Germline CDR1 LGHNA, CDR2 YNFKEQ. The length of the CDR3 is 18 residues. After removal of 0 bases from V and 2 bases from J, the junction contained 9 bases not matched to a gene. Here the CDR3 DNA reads TGTGCCAGCAGCCAAGATCGCCTAGCGGGAGTGGGGCAAGAGACCCAGTACTTC. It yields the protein CASSQDRLAGVGQETQYF.

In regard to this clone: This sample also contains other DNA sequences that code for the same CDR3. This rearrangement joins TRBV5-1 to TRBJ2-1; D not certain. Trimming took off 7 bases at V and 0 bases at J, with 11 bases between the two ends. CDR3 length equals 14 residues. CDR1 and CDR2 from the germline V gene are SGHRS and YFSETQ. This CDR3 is CASSPGSSYNEQFF. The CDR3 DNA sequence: TGCGCCAGCTCCCCAGGAAGCTCCTACAATGAGCAGTTCTTC. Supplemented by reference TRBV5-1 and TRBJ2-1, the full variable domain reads KAGVTQTPRYLIKTRGQQVTLSCSPISGHRSVSWYQQTPGQGLQFLFEYFSETQRNKGNFPGRFSGRQFSNSRSEMNVSTLELGDSALYLCASSPGSSYNEQFFGPGTRLTVL.

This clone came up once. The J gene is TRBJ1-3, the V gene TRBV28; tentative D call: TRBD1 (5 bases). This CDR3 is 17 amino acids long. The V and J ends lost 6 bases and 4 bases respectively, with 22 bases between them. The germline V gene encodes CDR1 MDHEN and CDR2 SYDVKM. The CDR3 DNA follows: TGTGCCAGCAGAACCTCTAAAAGGGGAGGGGTCGGAAACACCATATATTTT. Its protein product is CASRTSKRGGVGNTIYF.

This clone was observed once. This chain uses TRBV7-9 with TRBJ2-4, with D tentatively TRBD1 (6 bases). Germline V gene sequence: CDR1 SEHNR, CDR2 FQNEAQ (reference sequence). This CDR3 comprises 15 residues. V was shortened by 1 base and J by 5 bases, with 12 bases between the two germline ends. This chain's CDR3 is CASSLVGAGENIQYF. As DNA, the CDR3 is TGTGCCAGCAGCTTAGTCGGGGCAGGGGAAAACATTCAGTACTTC.

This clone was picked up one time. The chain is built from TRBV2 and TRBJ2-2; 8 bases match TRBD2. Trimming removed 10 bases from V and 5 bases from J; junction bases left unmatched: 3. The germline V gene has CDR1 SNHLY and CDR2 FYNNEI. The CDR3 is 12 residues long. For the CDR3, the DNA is TGTGCCATACCGGGAGGGACCGGGGAGCTGTTTTTT. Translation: CAIPGGTGELFF.

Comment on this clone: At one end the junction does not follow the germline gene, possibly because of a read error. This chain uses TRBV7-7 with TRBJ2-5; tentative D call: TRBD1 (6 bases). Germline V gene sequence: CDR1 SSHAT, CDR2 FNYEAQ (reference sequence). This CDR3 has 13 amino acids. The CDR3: CASSSRGKETQYF. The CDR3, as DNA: TGTGCTAGCAGCTCGAGGGGGAAAGAGACCCAGTACTTC. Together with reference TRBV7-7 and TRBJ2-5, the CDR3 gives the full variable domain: GAGVSQSPRYKVTKRGQDVTLRCDPISSHATLYWYQQALGQGPEFLTYFNYEAQPDKSGLPSDRFSAERPEGSISTLTIQRTEQRDSAMYRCASSSRGKETQYFGPGTRLLVL.

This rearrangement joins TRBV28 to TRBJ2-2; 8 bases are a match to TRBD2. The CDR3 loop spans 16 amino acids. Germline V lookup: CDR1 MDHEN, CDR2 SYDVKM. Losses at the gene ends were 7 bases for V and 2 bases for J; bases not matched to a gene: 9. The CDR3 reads CASNTPGGANTGELFF. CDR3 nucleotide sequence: TGTGCCAGCAACACCCCGGGGGGGGCAAACACCGGGGAGCTGTTTTTT.